A single TCR beta chain is shown here with its context. The sample originates from a study of blood T cell repertoires in COVID-19. For the study at large: Acute-phase and convalescent COVID-19 samples originated in the United States, Italy and Spain. PBMCs, B-cell-depleted T cells, or T cells were the source of the cDNA or gDNA that made up the material.

The CDR3 consists of 11 residues. Looked up from germline, CDR1 is SGHVS and CDR2 is FQNEAQ. Trimming pared 3 bases from V and 7 bases from J, leaving 6 bases between. Repertoires were generated with immunoSEQ multiplex PCR, while TCRdb's copy carries only in-frame clones and drops some. This sample has roughly 100,000 clones, with over 75% found just once. The clonotype comes from a human donor in a cohort sampled during active COVID-19. Specimen: peripheral blood. This chain uses TRBV7-8 with TRBJ1-1; D not certain. The CDR3 coding sequence is TGTGCCAGCAGCTTTACGGGTGAAGCTTTCTTT. Residues: CASSFTGEAFF.